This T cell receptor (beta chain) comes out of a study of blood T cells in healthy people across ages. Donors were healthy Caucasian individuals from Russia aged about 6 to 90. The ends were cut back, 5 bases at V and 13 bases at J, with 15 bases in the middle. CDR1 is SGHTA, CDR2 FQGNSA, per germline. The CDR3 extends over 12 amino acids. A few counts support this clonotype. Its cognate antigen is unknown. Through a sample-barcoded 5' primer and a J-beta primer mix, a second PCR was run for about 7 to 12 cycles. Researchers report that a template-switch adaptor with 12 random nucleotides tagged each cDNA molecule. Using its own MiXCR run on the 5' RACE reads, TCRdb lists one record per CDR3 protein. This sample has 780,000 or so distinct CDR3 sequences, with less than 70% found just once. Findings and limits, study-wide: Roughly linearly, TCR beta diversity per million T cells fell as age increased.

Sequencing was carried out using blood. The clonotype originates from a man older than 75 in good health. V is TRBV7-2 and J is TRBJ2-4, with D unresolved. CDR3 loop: CASSLLRGEQYF. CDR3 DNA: TGTGCCAGCAGCCTCCTGCGTGGAGAGCAGTACTTC. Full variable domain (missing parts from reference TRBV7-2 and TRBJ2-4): GAGVSQSPSNKVTEKGKDVELRCDPISGHTALYWYRQSLGQGLEFLIYFQGNSAPDKSGLPSDRFSAERTGGSVSTLTIQRTQQEDSAVYLCASSLLRGEQYFGAGTRLSVL.